Listed below are T cell receptor beta chains from one sample, sequenced in a study of blood T cell repertoires in COVID-19. Clones were read by immunoSEQ multiplex PCR, and TCRdb kept only the in-frame ones, dropping some. The sample lists about 160,000 clones, less than 85% occurring once. Sequencing used PBMCs or T cells enriched from blood (not recorded which). These receptors originate from a man between 60 and 75 years old who had recovered from COVID-19. Both conserved end residues are part of each CDR3. D genes are given only for firm matches. Clone size is stated in some rows and not others, as once, few, many or a class when expanded.

V	J	length	size	D	DNA	CDR3
TRBV5-1	TRBJ2-5	15	NA	NA	TGCGCCAGCAGCTTGAGTGTGGGACATGAAGAGACCCAGTACTTC	CASSLSVGHEETQYF
TRBV5-6	TRBJ1-5	18	NA	TRBD1	TGTGCCAGCAGCTTGTTCTTGGCCAGGGACAGGATCGATCAGCCCCAGCATTTT	CASSLFLARDRIDQPQHF
TRBV19	TRBJ2-7	15	NA	TRBD1	TGTGCCAGTAGTATTACAGGGGGGTCCCCGGACGAGCAGTACTTC	CASSITGGSPDEQYF
TRBV19	TRBJ2-5	14	NA	TRBD1	TGTGCCAGTAGTATGGGGACAGGGACGAAGACCCAGTACTTC	CASSMGTGTKTQYF
TRBV24-1	TRBJ1-6	16	NA	NA	TGTGCCACCAGTGAAAAAGAGACAGCATACAATTCACCCCTCCACTTT	CATSEKETAYNSPLHF
TRBV9	TRBJ1-4	14	NA	NA	TGTGCCAGCAGCGTAGGGTCAGGGGATGAAAAACTGTTTTTT	CASSVGSGDEKLFF
TRBV2	TRBJ1-3	14	NA	NA	TGTGCCAGCAGTTTCAGGGGATCCGGAAACACCATATATTTT	CASSFRGSGNTIYF
TRBV14	TRBJ2-1	17	NA	NA	TGTGCCAGCAGCCCCTCTTTATGGGGAGAGGGATACAATGAGCAGTTCTTC	CASSPSLWGEGYNEQFF
TRBV7-2	TRBJ1-2	14	few	TRBD1	TGTGCCAGCAGCTCCCGGGGGGGGACAGACGGCTACACCTTC	CASSSRGGTDGYTF
TRBV11-2	TRBJ2-3	16	NA	NA	TGTGCCAGCAGCTTAGGACACAGATTGGGCACAGATACGCAGTATTTT	CASSLGHRLGTDTQYF
TRBV12-5	TRBJ2-1	15	NA	NA	TGTGCTAGTGGTTTGGTACGACAAAGAAACATTGAGCAGTTCTTC	CASGLVRQRNIEQFF
TRBV19	TRBJ2-7	13	NA	NA	TGTGCCAGTAGTATTCACACCTCCTACGAGCAGTACTTC	CASSIHTSYEQYF
TRBV27	TRBJ2-6	18	few	NA	TGTGCCAGCAGTCCCCTAAGGGGCCTGAGCTCTGGGGCCAACGTCCTGACTTTC	CASSPLRGLSSGANVLTF
TRBV4-1	TRBJ2-7	16	NA	TRBD2	TGCGCCAGCAGCCAACTAGCGGCCATGGGATCCTACGAGCAGTACTTC	CASSQLAAMGSYEQYF
TRBV15	TRBJ2-7	16	NA	TRBD2	TGTGCCACCAGCAGAGTGGCTAGCGGGAGTTCCTACGAGCAGTACTTC	CATSRVASGSSYEQYF
TRBV19	TRBJ1-5	12	NA	NA	TGTGCCAGTAGTATAATGCGACAGCCCCAGCATTTT	CASSIMRQPQHF
TRBV20-1	TRBJ1-1	15	NA	TRBD1	TGCAGTGCTAGTAGGGACAGGGCGAGGGGCACTGAAGCTTTCTTT	CSASRDRARGTEAFF
TRBV27	TRBJ1-5	16	NA	NA	TGTGCCAGCAGTTTATTGGGGAGAGTAGGCAATCAGCCCCAGCATTTT	CASSLLGRVGNQPQHF
TRBV10-3	TRBJ1-4	17	NA	NA	TGTGCCATCAGTTTTGGGGGAGGGGACGCAACTAATGAAAAACTGTTTTTT	CAISFGGGDATNEKLFF
TRBV30	TRBJ1-2	13	NA	NA	TGTGCCTGGAGTGTACAGGGCGGATATGGCTACACCTTC	CAWSVQGGYGYTF
TRBV19	TRBJ2-5	15	NA	TRBD2	TGTGCCAGTAGTACCACTAGCGGGGGACAAGAGACCCAGTACTTC	CASSTTSGGQETQYF
TRBV5-5	TRBJ2-3	19	NA	TRBD2	TGTGCCAGCAGCTTGCAGCCCATAGTTAGCGGGAGGTCCACAGATACGCAGTATTTT	CASSLQPIVSGRSTDTQYF
TRBV7-9	TRBJ2-5	13	NA	TRBD2	TGTGCCAGCACCGGACTAGCGGCTGGTACCCAGTACTTC	CASTGLAAGTQYF
TRBV6-5	TRBJ1-2	14	NA	TRBD1	TGTGCCAGCAGTTTTCAGGGGGCGGACTATGGCTACACCTTC	CASSFQGADYGYTF
TRBV6-5	TRBJ1-1	15	NA	TRBD1	TGTGCCAGCAGTTACTCGTACAGGGGGGACACTGAAGCTTTCTTT	CASSYSYRGDTEAFF
TRBV6-4	TRBJ2-1	14	NA	NA	TGTGCCAGCAGTCCCCGGGACTCCTACAATGAGCAGTTCTTC	CASSPRDSYNEQFF
TRBV7-2	TRBJ2-7	17	NA	NA	TGTGCCAGCAGCCCCGCGGCCCGACTAGTAGGCTCCTACGAGCAGTACTTC	CASSPAARLVGSYEQYF
TRBV12-2	TRBJ1-2	15	NA	NA	TGTGCAAGTCGCTTCCTGGAACGAACAGGCTATGGCTACACCTTC	CASRFLERTGYGYTF
TRBV2	TRBJ2-1	14	NA	TRBD1	TGTGCCGGGTGGGGGACAGGGTCCTACAATGAGCAGTTCTTC	CAGWGTGSYNEQFF
TRBV19	TRBJ2-3	15	once	TRBD2	TGTGCCAGTAGAGGACTAGCGGGGGGCCCAGATACGCAGTATTTT	CASRGLAGGPDTQYF
TRBV10-3	TRBJ1-6	14	NA	TRBD1	TGTGCCATCCTTGCCGGGACAGTGAATTCACCCCTCCACTTT	CAILAGTVNSPLHF
TRBV2	TRBJ2-5	16	NA	TRBD1	TGTGCCAGCAGTGAGCCCGGACAGGGGGCGCTTGAGACCCAGTACTTC	CASSEPGQGALETQYF
TRBV2	TRBJ2-1	21	NA	TRBD2	TGTGCCAGCAGTGGACTCGCCCGACTAGCGGGGGGAGAAAGCTCCTACAATGAGCAGTTCTTC	CASSGLARLAGGESSYNEQFF
TRBV19	TRBJ2-1	15	NA	TRBD2	TGTGCCAGTAGCCTGGGGACTAGCGGGAGCAATGAGCAGTTCTTC	CASSLGTSGSNEQFF
TRBV11-1	TRBJ1-2	13	NA	TRBD1	TGTGCCAGCAGCTTCCAACAGGGGAGTGGCTACACCTTC	CASSFQQGSGYTF
TRBV28	TRBJ1-5	16	NA	NA	TGTGCCAGCACCATGGTCCAGGGGCTGGGTAATCAGCCCCAGCATTTT	CASTMVQGLGNQPQHF
TRBV5-5	TRBJ2-2	16	NA	TRBD1	TGTGCCAGCAGAACGACAGGGGGCTGGAACACCGGGGAGCTGTTTTTT	CASRTTGGWNTGELFF
TRBV6-5	TRBJ2-2	11	NA	NA	TGTGCCAGCGGACAGTTCGGGGAGCTGTTTTTT	CASGQFGELFF
TRBV7-9	TRBJ2-1	16	NA	TRBD1	TGTGCCAGCAGCCCCACCACAGGGGGCTCCTACAATGAGCAGTTCTTC	CASSPTTGGSYNEQFF
TRBV7-2	TRBJ2-5	16	NA	NA	TGTGCCAGCAGCCTATCGACTAGAAAGTTTCAAGAGACCCAGTACTTC	CASSLSTRKFQETQYF
TRBV24-1	TRBJ2-2	16	NA	TRBD2	TGTGCCACCTGTGGAAGTGGCGGGAGCTCTGTCGGGGAGCTGTTTTTT	CATCGSGGSSVGELFF
TRBV28	TRBJ1-5	13	NA	NA	TGTGCCAGCAGACCGGGACAACCAGGGCCCCAGCATTTT	CASRPGQPGPQHF
TRBV6-5	TRBJ2-4	16	once	NA	TGTGCCAGCAGTTCCACCCCTAGGGGGGGGAAAAACATTCAGTACTTC	CASSSTPRGGKNIQYF
TRBV11-2	TRBJ1-2	14	NA	TRBD1	TGTGCCACCGAACGGGGACAGAATAACTATGGCTACACCTTC	CATERGQNNYGYTF
TRBV29-1	TRBJ2-7	12	NA	NA	TGCAGCGTTGATGACCGAGGGTACGAGCAGTACTTC	CSVDDRGYEQYF
TRBV7-9	TRBJ1-6	16	NA	TRBD1	TGTGCCAGCAGCGGACGAGACAGGGGGCTCCATTCACCCCTCCACTTT	CASSGRDRGLHSPLHF
TRBV27	TRBJ2-7	11	NA	NA	TGTGCCAGCAGACTTGGAGCGGAGCAGTACTTC	CASRLGAEQYF
TRBV7-8	TRBJ2-3	16	NA	TRBD2	TGTGCCAGCAGCTTAGTTAGCGGGGGGAGCACAGATACGCAGTATTTT	CASSLVSGGSTDTQYF
TRBV19	TRBJ1-1	13	NA	NA	TGTGCCAGTAACCGTGGTAGGAACACTGAAGCTTTCTTT	CASNRGRNTEAFF
TRBV5-6	TRBJ2-2	15	NA	TRBD1	TGTGCCAGCAGCTTTGGACAGGGGTACACCGGGGAGCTGTTTTTT	CASSFGQGYTGELFF
TRBV19	TRBJ2-5	16	NA	TRBD2	TGTGCCAGTAGATCTAGCGGGAGGGCCGCGGGAGAGACCCAGTACTTC	CASRSSGRAAGETQYF
TRBV11-2	TRBJ2-7	13	NA	NA	TGTGCCAGCAGCTTACAAACTGTTGGCGAGCAGTACTTC	CASSLQTVGEQYF
TRBV7-2	TRBJ2-2	17	NA	TRBD2	TGTGCCAGCAGCACCGGCGGCCGGCGGGGGGGCGCCGGGGAGCTGTTTTTT	CASSTGGRRGGAGELFF
TRBV6-6	TRBJ1-5	15	NA	TRBD1	TGTGCCAGCAGTTCGGGACAGTCTAGCAATCAGCCCCAGCATTTT	CASSSGQSSNQPQHF
TRBV29-1	TRBJ1-4	15	NA	NA	TGCAGCGTTGAGGTGGGAGGGCAGGGTATCCGAAAACTGTTTTTT	CSVEVGGQGIRKLFF